The clone carrying this TCR beta chain has a handful of counts. Its specificity is not known. This sample was included in a study of T cells in Graves' hyperthyroidism and ophthalmopathy. On the study more broadly: Peripheral blood was collected at initial diagnosis, before any treatment. Study-wide findings and caveats: Most clonotypes that expanded in the thyroid above 0.001 also showed up in blood. Before onset, ophthalmopathy was predicted by the model a median 6.5 months earlier.

The source material, RNA transcripts, was used to amplify TCR beta CDR3 regions. The TCR CDR3 was amplified in a first-round RT-PCR using the HTBI primer set. MiXCR, applied by TCRdb to the multiplex PCR reads, yields one record per CDR3 protein. The table includes about 620,000 distinct CDR3 sequences, about 16% detected once. The CDR3 sequence is 16 residues long. The J segment lost 8 bases and the V segment lost 5 bases, leaving 16 bases of the junction unmatched. CDR1 and CDR2 (germline): SEHNR, FQNEAQ (reference sequence). The origin of this receptor is a woman aged 25 to 39 with Graves' hyperthyroidism. Sequenced sample: blood. The chain couples TRBV7-9 to TRBJ1-2, with 8 bases aligning to TRBD1. The CDR3 DNA reads as TGTGCCAGCAGCCCAATCTCCTCTGGACAGGGCCGCGGCTACACCTTC. Protein: CASSPISSGQGRGYTF.